This paragraph covers one T cell receptor (beta chain) sequence. Its matching antigen is unknown. The CDR3 contains 13 residues. Trimming at V came to 3 bases and at J to 3 bases, leaving 2 bases not matched to a gene. CDR1 and CDR2 (germline): SGHRS, YFSETQ. The PCR contained 60 Vbeta and 13 Jbeta primers. The repertoire was sequenced with immunoSEQ multiplex PCR; TCRdb's copy has only in-frame clones and lacks some. Its table lists about 91,000 clones. The data were taken from a study of cytomegalovirus exposure and HLA in healthy donors. Study background: Previous work identified roughly 110 million unique TCR beta sequences from about 200 million T cells. Study outcomes and limitations: Later analysis showed most CMV-associated TCR beta chains appearing HLA-restricted. In a later analysis, a missense DCLRE1C variant was linked to TCR beta V- and J-gene trimming.

The V call is TRBV5-1, the J call TRBJ2-5, with 7 bases that match TRBD1. Sequenced: PBMCs. The receptor comes from a woman younger than 45 in good health and CMV-seronegative. The CDR3 coding sequence is TGCGCCAGCAGCTGGGGACAGAAAGAGACCCAGTACTTC. Its translation is CASSWGQKETQYF.